This is a list of T cell receptor beta chains from one sample in a study of T cell responses to AZD1222 COVID-19 vaccine. The protocol was immunoSEQ multiplex PCR, while the TCRdb copy is restricted to in-frame clones and leaves out a portion. The repertoire holds about 55,000 clones, with approximately 84% as singletons. This specimen was peripheral blood, taken on day 0 of AZD1222 vaccination. All receptors come from an adult in good health. Both conserved end residues are trimmed from each CDR3. Each record gives: clone size, V gene, J gene, CDR3 protein. Size is omitted from some rows. Given values are once, few, many or a class for expanded clones.

size: once
V: TRBV10-1
J: TRBJ2-7
CDR3: ASNTSKRDSYEQY

size: -
V: TRBV24-1
J: TRBJ2-3
CDR3: ATSDVSGRGADTQY

size: -
V: TRBV9
J: TRBJ2-1
CDR3: ASSVGSVQGEQF

size: -
V: TRBV11-2
J: TRBJ1-6
CDR3: ASSWALAGVNSPLH

size: -
V: TRBV19
J: TRBJ1-5
CDR3: ASSIDRGKNQPQH

size: -
V: TRBV6-5
J: TRBJ2-5
CDR3: ASSYSVGVGETQY

size: -
V: TRBV7-2
J: TRBJ2-1
CDR3: ASSFERGAIRDEQF

size: -
V: TRBV29-1
J: TRBJ1-2
CDR3: SVGGGQGENYGYT

size: -
V: TRBV4-1
J: TRBJ2-2
CDR3: ASSQEIATGGELF

size: -
V: TRBV6-5
J: TRBJ1-1
CDR3: ASSPDRENTEAF

size: -
V: TRBV19
J: TRBJ1-5
CDR3: ASTSQENQPQH

size: -
V: TRBV7-2
J: TRBJ1-1
CDR3: ASSPPGHTEAF

size: -
V: TRBV9
J: TRBJ2-7
CDR3: ASSVGLAASYEQY

size: -
V: TRBV27
J: TRBJ1-4
CDR3: ASSRSGTGDEKLF

size: -
V: TRBV9
J: TRBJ2-3
CDR3: ASSSQVEDTQY

size: -
V: TRBV7-8
J: TRBJ2-7
CDR3: ASSFLQGTYEQY

size: -
V: TRBV6-5
J: TRBJ2-7
CDR3: ASKRDSYEQY

size: -
V: TRBV15
J: TRBJ1-5
CDR3: ATSDARRGNQPQH

size: -
V: TRBV5-1
J: TRBJ2-3
CDR3: ASSPTSTDTQY

size: -
V: TRBV5-4
J: TRBJ2-2
CDR3: ASSAGSSNTGELF

size: -
V: TRBV10-2
J: TRBJ2-7
CDR3: ASRLAGEAEQY

size: -
V: TRBV9
J: TRBJ1-1
CDR3: ASSVTGTGQGEAF

size: -
V: TRBV27
J: TRBJ2-2
CDR3: ASSLVRGTGELF

size: -
V: TRBV30
J: TRBJ1-5
CDR3: AWSASDNQPQH

size: -
V: TRBV5-1
J: TRBJ2-5
CDR3: ASSLEVTGVETQY

size: once
V: TRBV7-2
J: TRBJ1-2
CDR3: ASSPYTDYGYT

size: -
V: TRBV14
J: TRBJ1-1
CDR3: ASSKRTQMNTEAF

size: -
V: TRBV3-1/TRBV3-2
J: TRBJ1-5
CDR3: ASSRGDNQPQH

size: -
V: TRBV14
J: TRBJ1-2
CDR3: ASSQEPARARLGGYT

size: few
V: TRBV30
J: TRBJ1-5
CDR3: AWSVGGLMGNQPQH

size: -
V: TRBV7-2
J: TRBJ2-7
CDR3: ASSLGSSGTYEQY

size: -
V: TRBV6-5
J: TRBJ1-2
CDR3: ASSDTQGSFGYT

size: -
V: TRBV28
J: TRBJ2-1
CDR3: ASSDRNNEQF